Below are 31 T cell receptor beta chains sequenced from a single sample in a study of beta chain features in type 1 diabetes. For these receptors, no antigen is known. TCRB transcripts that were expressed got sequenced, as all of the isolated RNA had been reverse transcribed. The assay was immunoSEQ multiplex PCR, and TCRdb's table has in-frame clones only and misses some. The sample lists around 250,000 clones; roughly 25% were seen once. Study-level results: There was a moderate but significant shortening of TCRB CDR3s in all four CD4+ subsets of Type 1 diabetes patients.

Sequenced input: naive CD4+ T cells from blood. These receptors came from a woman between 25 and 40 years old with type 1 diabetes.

The CDR3 loop is CASSVGGSGSIRNEQFF. CDR3 coding DNA: TGTGCCAGCAGTGTAGGTGGGAGCGGGAGTATTAGGAATGAGCAGTTCTTC. The chain recombines TRBV28 with TRBJ2-1; 8 nucleotides align to TRBD2. V lost 5 bases and J lost 7; bases outside the gene matches: 16. The CDR3 is 17 amino acids. From germline, CDR1 is MDHEN and CDR2 SYDVKM.

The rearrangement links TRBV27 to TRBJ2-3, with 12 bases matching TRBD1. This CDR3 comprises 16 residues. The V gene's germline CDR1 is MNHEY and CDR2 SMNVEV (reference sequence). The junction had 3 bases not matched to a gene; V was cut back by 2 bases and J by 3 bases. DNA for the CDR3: TGTGCCAGCAGTTTAGGGGACAGGGGGCTTACAGATACGCAGTATTTT. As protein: CASSLGDRGLTDTQYF.

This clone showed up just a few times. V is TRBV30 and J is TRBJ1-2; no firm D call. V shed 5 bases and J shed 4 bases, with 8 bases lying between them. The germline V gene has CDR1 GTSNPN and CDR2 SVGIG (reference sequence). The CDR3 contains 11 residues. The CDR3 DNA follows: TGTGCCTGGGACGGCGGCTATGGCTACACCTTC. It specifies CAWDGGYGYTF.

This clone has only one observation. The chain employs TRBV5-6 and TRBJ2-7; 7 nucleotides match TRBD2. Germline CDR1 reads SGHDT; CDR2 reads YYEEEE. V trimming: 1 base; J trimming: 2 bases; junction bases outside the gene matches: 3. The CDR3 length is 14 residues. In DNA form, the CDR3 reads TGTGCCAGCAGCTTGATCGGACTAGCCTACGAGCAGTACTTC. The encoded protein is CASSLIGLAYEQYF.

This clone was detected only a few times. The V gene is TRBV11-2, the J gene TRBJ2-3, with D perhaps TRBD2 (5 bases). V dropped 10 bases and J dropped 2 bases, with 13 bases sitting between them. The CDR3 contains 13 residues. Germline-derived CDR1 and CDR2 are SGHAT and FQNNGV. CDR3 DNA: TGTGCCACGAGCGGCGGGTCCACAGATACGCAGTATTTT. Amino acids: CATSGGSTDTQYF.

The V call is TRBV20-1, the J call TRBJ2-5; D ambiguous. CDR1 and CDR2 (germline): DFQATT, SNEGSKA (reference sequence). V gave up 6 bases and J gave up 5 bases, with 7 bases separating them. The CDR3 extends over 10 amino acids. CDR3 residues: CSAIRETQYF. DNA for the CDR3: TGCAGTGCAATACGGGAGACCCAGTACTTC.

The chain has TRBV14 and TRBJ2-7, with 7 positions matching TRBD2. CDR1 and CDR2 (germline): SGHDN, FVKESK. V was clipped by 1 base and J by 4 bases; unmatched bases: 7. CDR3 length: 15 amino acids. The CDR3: CASSQVAGAPYEQYF. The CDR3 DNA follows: TGTGCCAGCAGCCAAGTCGCGGGAGCGCCATACGAGCAGTACTTC.

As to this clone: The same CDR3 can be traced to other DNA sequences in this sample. The chain's CDR3 is CAWSVQGNQPQHF. CDR3 DNA: TGTGCCTGGAGTGTACAGGGGAATCAGCCCCAGCATTTT. The J gene is TRBJ1-5, the V gene TRBV30; TRBD1 matches at 7 bases. Trimming at V came to 0 bases and at J to 4 bases, leaving 0 bases not matched to a gene. The CDR3 runs to 13 residues. CDR1 and CDR2 (germline): GTSNPN, SVGIG (reference sequence).

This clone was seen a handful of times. In DNA, the CDR3 is TGTGCCTGGAACCGCGAGACTAATGAAAAACTGTTTTTT. Translated: CAWNRETNEKLFF. The chain couples TRBV30 to TRBJ1-4; D is uncertain. With 4 bases removed from V and 2 bases from J, the gap between germline ends came to 8 bases. The germline CDR1 and CDR2 sequences are GTSNPN and SVGIG (reference sequence). This CDR3 is 13 amino acids long.

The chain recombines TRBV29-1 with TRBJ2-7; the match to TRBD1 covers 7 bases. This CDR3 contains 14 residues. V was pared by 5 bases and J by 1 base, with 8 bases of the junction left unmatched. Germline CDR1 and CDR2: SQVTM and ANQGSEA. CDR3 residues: CSVLSTGSSYEQYF. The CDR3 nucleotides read TGCAGCGTTCTGTCGACAGGGTCTTCCTACGAGCAGTACTTC.

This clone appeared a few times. DNA of the CDR3: TGTGCCAGCAGTACCTTAGCAGGGGGCGAAGAGACCCAGTACTTC. Residues: CASSTLAGGEETQYF. The chain uses TRBV28 and TRBJ2-5, with 8 bases identical to TRBD1. The CDR3 totals 15 residues. The J segment lost 3 bases and the V segment lost 5 bases, leaving 8 bases of the junction unmatched. Germline V lookup: CDR1 MDHEN, CDR2 SYDVKM.

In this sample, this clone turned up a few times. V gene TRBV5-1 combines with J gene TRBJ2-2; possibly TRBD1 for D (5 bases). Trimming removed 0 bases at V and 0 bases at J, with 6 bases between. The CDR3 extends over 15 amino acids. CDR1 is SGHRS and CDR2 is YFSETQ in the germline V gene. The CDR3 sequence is CASSLGTPNTGELFF. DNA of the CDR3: TGCGCCAGCAGCTTGGGGACACCGAACACCGGGGAGCTGTTTTTT.

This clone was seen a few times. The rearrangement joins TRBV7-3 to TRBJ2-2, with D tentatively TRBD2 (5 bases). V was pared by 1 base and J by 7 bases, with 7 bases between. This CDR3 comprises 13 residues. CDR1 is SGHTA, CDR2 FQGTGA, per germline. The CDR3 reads CASSLRTDGELFF. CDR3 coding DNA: TGTGCCAGCAGCTTAAGGACTGACGGGGAGCTGTTTTTT.

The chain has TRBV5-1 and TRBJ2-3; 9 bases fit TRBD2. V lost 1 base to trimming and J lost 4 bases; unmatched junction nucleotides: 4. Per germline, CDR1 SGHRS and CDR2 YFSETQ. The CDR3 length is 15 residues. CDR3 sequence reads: CASSLLLAGSDTQYF. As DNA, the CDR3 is TGCGCCAGCAGCTTGCTGCTAGCGGGATCAGATACGCAGTATTTT.

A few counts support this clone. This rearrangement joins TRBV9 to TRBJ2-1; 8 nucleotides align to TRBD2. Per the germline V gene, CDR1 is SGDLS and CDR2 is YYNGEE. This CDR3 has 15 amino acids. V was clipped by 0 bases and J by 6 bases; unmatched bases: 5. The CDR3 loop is CASSVVSGTRNEQFF. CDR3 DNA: TGTGCCAGCAGCGTAGTTAGCGGGACCCGCAATGAGCAGTTCTTC.

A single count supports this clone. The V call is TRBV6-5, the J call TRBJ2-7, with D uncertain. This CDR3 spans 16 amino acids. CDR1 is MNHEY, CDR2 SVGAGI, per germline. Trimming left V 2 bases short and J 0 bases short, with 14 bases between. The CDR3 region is CASSYQRDTSSYEQYF. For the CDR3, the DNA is TGTGCCAGCAGTTACCAACGAGACACGAGCTCCTACGAGCAGTACTTC.

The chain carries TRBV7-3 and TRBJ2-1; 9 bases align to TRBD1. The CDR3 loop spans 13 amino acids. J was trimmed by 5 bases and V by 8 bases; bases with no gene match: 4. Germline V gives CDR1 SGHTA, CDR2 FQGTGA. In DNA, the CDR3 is TGTGCCAGCGGACAGGGGAACGACAATGAGCAGTTCTTC. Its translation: CASGQGNDNEQFF.

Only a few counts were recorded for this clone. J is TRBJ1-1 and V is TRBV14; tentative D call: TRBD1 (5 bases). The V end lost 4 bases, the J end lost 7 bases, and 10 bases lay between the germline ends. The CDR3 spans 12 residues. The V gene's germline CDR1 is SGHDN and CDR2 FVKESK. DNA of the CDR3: TGTGCCAGCAGCCCCCTTAGGGGTGAAGCTTTCTTT. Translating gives CASSPLRGEAFF.

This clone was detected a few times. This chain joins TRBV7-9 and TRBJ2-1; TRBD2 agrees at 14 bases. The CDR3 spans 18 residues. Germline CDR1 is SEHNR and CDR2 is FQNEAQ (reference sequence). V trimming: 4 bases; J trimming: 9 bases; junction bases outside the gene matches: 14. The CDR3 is CASSSRTQGTSGSSEQFF. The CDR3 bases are TGTGCCAGCAGCTCCCGAACACAGGGGACTAGCGGGAGTAGTGAGCAGTTCTTC.

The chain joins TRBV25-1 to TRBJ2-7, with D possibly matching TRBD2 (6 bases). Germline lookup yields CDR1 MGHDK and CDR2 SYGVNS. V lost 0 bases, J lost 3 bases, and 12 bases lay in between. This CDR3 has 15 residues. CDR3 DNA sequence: TGTGCCAGCAGTGAATACGGCGGGGAGAGCTACGAGCAGTACTTC. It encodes CASSEYGGESYEQYF.

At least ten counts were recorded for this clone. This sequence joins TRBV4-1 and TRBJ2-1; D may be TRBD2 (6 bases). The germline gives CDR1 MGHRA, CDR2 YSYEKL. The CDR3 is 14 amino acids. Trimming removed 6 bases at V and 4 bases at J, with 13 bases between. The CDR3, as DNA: TGCGCCAGCAGAGTAGCGGCTACATACAATGAGCAGTTCTTC. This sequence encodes CASRVAATYNEQFF.

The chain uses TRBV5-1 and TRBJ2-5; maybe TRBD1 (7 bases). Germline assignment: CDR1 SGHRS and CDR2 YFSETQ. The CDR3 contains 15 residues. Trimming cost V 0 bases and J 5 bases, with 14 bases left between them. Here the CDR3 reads CASSLGQGGGETQYF. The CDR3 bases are TGCGCCAGCAGCTTGGGACAGGGAGGAGGGGAGACCCAGTACTTC.

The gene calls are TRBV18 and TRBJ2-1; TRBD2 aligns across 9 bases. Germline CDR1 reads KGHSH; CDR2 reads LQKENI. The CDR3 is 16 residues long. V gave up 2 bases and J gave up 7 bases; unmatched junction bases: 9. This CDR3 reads CASSPYNSAGGNEQFF. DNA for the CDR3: TGTGCCAGCTCACCATACAACTCGGCGGGAGGGAATGAGCAGTTCTTC. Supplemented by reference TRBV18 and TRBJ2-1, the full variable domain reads NAGVMQNPRHLVRRRGQEARLRCSPMKGHSHVYWYRQLPEEGLKFMVYLQKENIIDESGMPKERFSAEFPKEGPSILRIQQVVRGDSAAYFCASSPYNSAGGNEQFFGPGTRLTVL.

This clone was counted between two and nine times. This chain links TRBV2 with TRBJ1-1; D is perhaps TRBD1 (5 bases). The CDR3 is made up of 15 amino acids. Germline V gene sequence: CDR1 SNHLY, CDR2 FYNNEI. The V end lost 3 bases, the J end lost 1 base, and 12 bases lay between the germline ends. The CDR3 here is CASSEDIGKNTEAFF. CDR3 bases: TGTGCCAGCAGTGAGGACATCGGTAAGAACACTGAAGCTTTCTTT.

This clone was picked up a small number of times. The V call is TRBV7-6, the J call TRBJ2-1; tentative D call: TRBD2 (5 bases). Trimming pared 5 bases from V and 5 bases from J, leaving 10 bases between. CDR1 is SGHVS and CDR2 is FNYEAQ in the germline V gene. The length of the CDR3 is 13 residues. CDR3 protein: CASSHWTDNEQFF. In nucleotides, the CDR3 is TGTGCCAGCAGCCATTGGACTGACAATGAGCAGTTCTTC.

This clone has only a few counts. The CDR3 loop is CASSFGPLGEQYF. For the CDR3, the DNA is TGTGCCAGCAGTTTTGGGCCCCTTGGCGAGCAGTACTTC. The rearrangement joins TRBV28 to TRBJ2-7, with no clear D. Germline lookup yields CDR1 MDHEN and CDR2 SYDVKM. The length of the CDR3 is 13 residues. V lost 3 bases, J lost 6 bases, and 12 bases lay in between. The full variable domain, with the rest looked up from reference TRBV28 and TRBJ2-7, is DVKVTQSSRYLVKRTGEKVFLECVQDMDHENMFWYRQDPGLGLRLIYFSYDVKMKEKGDIPEGYSVSREKKERFSLILESASTNQTSMYLCASSFGPLGEQYFGPGTRLTVT.

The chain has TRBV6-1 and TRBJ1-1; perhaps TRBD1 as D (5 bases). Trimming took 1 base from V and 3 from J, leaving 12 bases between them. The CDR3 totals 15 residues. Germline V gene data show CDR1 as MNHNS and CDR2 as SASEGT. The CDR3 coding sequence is TGTGCCAGCAGTGAAGTGGTAGGGGCCGACACTGAAGCTTTCTTT. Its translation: CASSEVVGADTEAFF.

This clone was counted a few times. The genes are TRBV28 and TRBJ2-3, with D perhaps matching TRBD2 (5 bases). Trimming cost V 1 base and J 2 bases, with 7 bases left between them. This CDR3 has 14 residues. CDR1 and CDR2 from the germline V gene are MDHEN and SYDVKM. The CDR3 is CASSLLGVTDTQYF. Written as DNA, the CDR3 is TGTGCCAGCAGTTTATTGGGAGTCACAGATACGCAGTATTTT. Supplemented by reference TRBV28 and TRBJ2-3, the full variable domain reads DVKVTQSSRYLVKRTGEKVFLECVQDMDHENMFWYRQDPGLGLRLIYFSYDVKMKEKGDIPEGYSVSREKKERFSLILESASTNQTSMYLCASSLLGVTDTQYFGPGTRLTVL.

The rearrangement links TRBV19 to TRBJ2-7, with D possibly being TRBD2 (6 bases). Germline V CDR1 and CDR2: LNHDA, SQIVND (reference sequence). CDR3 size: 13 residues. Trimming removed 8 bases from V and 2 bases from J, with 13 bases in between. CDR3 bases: TGTGCCAGTTCTAGGCGGGGACCCTACGAGCAGTACTTC. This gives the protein CASSRRGPYEQYF. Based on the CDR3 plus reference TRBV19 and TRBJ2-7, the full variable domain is DGGITQSPKYLFRKEGQNVTLSCEQNLNHDAMYWYRQDPGQGLRLIYYSQIVNDFQKGDIAEGYSVSREKKESFPLTVTSAQKNPTAFYLCASSRRGPYEQYFGPGTRLTVT.

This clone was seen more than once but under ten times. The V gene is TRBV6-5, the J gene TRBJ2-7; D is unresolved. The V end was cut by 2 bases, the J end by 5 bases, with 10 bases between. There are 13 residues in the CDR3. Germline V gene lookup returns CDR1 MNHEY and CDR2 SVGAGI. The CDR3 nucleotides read TGTGCCAGCAGTTACGCGAGCCGGGACGAGCAGTACTTC. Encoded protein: CASSYASRDEQYF.

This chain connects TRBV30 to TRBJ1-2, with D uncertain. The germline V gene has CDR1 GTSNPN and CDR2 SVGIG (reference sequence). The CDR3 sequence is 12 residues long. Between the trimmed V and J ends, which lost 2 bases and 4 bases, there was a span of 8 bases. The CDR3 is CAWSYSGYGYTF. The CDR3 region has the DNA TGTGCCTGGAGTTACAGCGGCTATGGCTACACCTTC.